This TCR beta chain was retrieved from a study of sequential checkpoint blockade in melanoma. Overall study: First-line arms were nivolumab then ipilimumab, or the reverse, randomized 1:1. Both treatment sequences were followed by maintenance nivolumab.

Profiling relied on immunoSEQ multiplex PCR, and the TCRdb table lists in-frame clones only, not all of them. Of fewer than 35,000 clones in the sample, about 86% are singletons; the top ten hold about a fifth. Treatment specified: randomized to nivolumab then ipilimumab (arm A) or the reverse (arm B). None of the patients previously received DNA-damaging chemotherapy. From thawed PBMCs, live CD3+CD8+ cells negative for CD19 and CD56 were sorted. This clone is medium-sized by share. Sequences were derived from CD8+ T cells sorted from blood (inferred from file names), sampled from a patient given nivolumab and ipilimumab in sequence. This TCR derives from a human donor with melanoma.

CDR3 sequence: CASSTTGSSYEQYF. CDR3 in DNA: TGTGCCAGCAGTACTACAGGGAGCTCCTACGAGCAGTACTTC. The chain carries TRBV27 and TRBJ2-7; possibly TRBD1 for D (6 bases). This CDR3 has 14 residues. The V and J ends lost 5 bases and 0 bases respectively, with 11 bases between them. Germline V gives CDR1 MNHEY, CDR2 SMNVEV (reference sequence).